What follows are 9 T cell receptor beta chains derived from one specimen sequenced in a study of cytomegalovirus exposure and HLA in healthy donors. 13 Jbeta primers and 60 Vbeta primers were used for the PCR. The method was immunoSEQ multiplex PCR; TCRdb's version includes in-frame clones alone and lacks a portion of them. Of approximately 140,000 clones in the sample, approximately 77% were seen once. The sample taken for sequencing was PBMCs. The receptors originated from a woman aged 50 to 65 in good health and CMV-seronegative.

This chain joins TRBV5-1 and TRBJ2-2, with D possibly being TRBD1 (5 bases). The CDR3 runs 13 residues. Trimming removed 2 bases at V and 7 bases at J, with 9 bases between. In germline, CDR1 is SGHRS, CDR2 YFSETQ. The chain's CDR3 is CASSFGAGGELFF. In nucleotides, the CDR3 is TGCGCCAGCAGCTTTGGGGCCGGCGGGGAGCTGTTTTTT.

J is TRBJ1-3 and V is TRBV7-8, with D possibly matching TRBD1 (6 bases). This CDR3 is 14 amino acids long. The germline gives CDR1 SGHVS, CDR2 FQNEAQ. V was clipped by 3 bases and J by 1 base, with 7 bases between them. The CDR3 nucleotides read TGTGCCAGCAGCTTTCAGGGGTCTGGAAACACCATATATTTT. Protein sequence: CASSFQGSGNTIYF.

J is TRBJ2-4 and V is TRBV5-4; 8 bases agree with TRBD1. Germline CDR1 and CDR2: SGHNT and YYREEE (reference sequence). The V segment lost 4 bases and the J segment 4 bases; nucleotides outside the gene matches: 10. The CDR3 length is 16 residues. The chain's CDR3 is CASSRGQGVRKNIQYF. The CDR3 nucleotides read TGTGCCAGCAGCAGAGGACAGGGAGTGAGAAAAAACATTCAGTACTTC.

In its sample, this clone was seen once. V is TRBV7-9 and J is TRBJ1-4, with 8 bases identical to TRBD1. CDR1 is SEHNR, CDR2 FQNEAQ, per germline (reference sequence). CDR3 length equals 17 residues. With V trimmed by 1 base and J by 7 bases, 11 bases remained unmatched. The DNA of the CDR3 is TGTGCCAGCAGCTTAGACCGGGCAGGGGGCTATGGTGAAAAACTGTTTTTT. Translated: CASSLDRAGGYGEKLFF.

This clone has just one count. This rearrangement joins TRBV10-1 to TRBJ1-1; TRBD1 aligns across 9 bases. J gave up 5 bases and V 2 bases, and 6 bases lay outside the gene matches. This CDR3 spans 15 amino acids. CDR1 is WNHNN and CDR2 is SYGVQD in the germline V gene (reference sequence). CDR3 sequence reads: CASSEPGTGMTEAFF. The CDR3 nucleotides are TGCGCCAGCAGTGAGCCCGGGACAGGGATGACTGAAGCTTTCTTT.

The V call is TRBV19, the J call TRBJ1-5; D is possibly TRBD1 (6 bases). Germline values: CDR1 LNHDA, CDR2 SQIVND (reference sequence). Between the trimmed V and J ends, which lost 5 bases and 1 base, there was a span of 18 bases. This CDR3 is built from 17 residues. The CDR3 nucleotides are TGTGCCAGTAGTTCAAGAGGACAGCTTTTAAGCAATCAGCCCCAGCATTTT. It is translated as CASSSRGQLLSNQPQHF.

The rearrangement uses TRBV7-9 and TRBJ2-7, with 9 bases fitting TRBD1. Germline V CDR1 and CDR2: SEHNR, FQNEAQ (reference sequence). Trimming cost V 5 bases and J 1 base; bases outside gene matches: 3. This CDR3 spans 14 amino acids. CDR3 sequence (DNA): TGTGCCAGCAGCCTAGGGACAGGGTCCTACGAGCAGTACTTC. This codes for CASSLGTGSYEQYF.

The chain combines TRBV5-6 with TRBJ2-7; tentative D call: TRBD1 (5 bases). CDR3 size: 12 residues. Trimming stripped 3 bases from V and 4 bases from J, with 8 bases between. Per the germline V gene, CDR1 is SGHDT and CDR2 is YYEEEE. In DNA form, the CDR3 reads TGTGCCAGCAGCTCCGCAGGGTACGAGCAGTACTTC. It specifies CASSSAGYEQYF.

To note about this clone: Other DNA variants within this sample encode the same CDR3. The gene calls are TRBV15 and TRBJ1-2; D gene ambiguous. Looked up from germline, CDR1 is LNHNV and CDR2 is YYDKDF (reference sequence). CDR3 length: 13 residues. Trimming stripped 0 bases from V and 6 bases from J, with 8 bases between. This CDR3 reads CATSREEGDGYTF. The CDR3 coding sequence is TGTGCCACCAGCAGAGAGGAGGGCGATGGCTACACCTTC.